This entry is about one T cell receptor beta chain. What it recognizes is unknown. This sample is drawn from a study of T cell responses to AZD1222 COVID-19 vaccine. At the level of the study: Pooled samples include second doses given at about 4 or 12 weeks.

Regarding the study as a whole: Dominant CD4 TCR responses targeted spike regions 160-218 and 743-854. Following two doses of AZD1222, Spike-specific TCR breadth and depth rose.

Germline V CDR1 and CDR2: LGHDT, YNNKEL (reference sequence). V was shortened by 2 bases and J by 2 bases, with 7 bases between the two germline ends. The CDR3 extends over 14 amino acids. This table comes from immunoSEQ multiplex PCR, and its TCRdb copy is limited to in-frame clones, with some not included. The sample holds 96,000 or so clones, 90% seen once. This chain joins TRBV3-1 (or the pseudogene TRBV3-2) and TRBJ1-5, with D hard to call. This specimen consisted of peripheral blood, obtained on day 0 of AZD1222 vaccination. The TCR was taken from an adult in good health. CDR3 nucleotide sequence: TGTGCCAGCAGCCAAAGGGCTGGCAATCAGCCCCAGCATTTT. Its translation is CASSQRAGNQPQHF.